Below, 19 T cell receptor beta chains from the same sample are listed, as sequenced in a study of cytomegalovirus exposure and HLA in healthy donors. The primer mix had 60 Vbeta and 13 Jbeta primers. Assay used: immunoSEQ multiplex PCR; TCRdb lists only in-frame clones, some missing. Of under 200,000 clones in the sample, about 65% were seen once. What was sequenced was PBMCs. These receptors were collected from a woman aged 18-29 years in good health and CMV-seropositive.

The rearrangement uses TRBV15 and TRBJ2-2; 9 positions match TRBD1. CDR3 length equals 14 residues. The germline V gene has CDR1 LNHNV and CDR2 YYDKDF (reference sequence). J lost 3 bases, V lost 8 bases, and 4 bases had no gene match. CDR3 loop: CATRDRADTGELFF. The CDR3 region has the DNA TGTGCCACCCGGGACAGGGCGGACACCGGGGAGCTGTTTTTT.

This clone was detected a few times. The gene calls are TRBV28 and TRBJ2-1, with 8 bases lining up with TRBD1. The germline V gene has CDR1 MDHEN and CDR2 SYDVKM. The J segment lost 2 bases and the V segment lost 3 bases, leaving 3 bases of the junction unmatched. The CDR3 is 15 residues long. The CDR3 region has the DNA TGTGCCAGCAGTTTGGGGGACAGGACCTACAATGAGCAGTTCTTC. Protein sequence: CASSLGDRTYNEQFF.

V is TRBV19 and J is TRBJ2-1; 10 nucleotides line up with TRBD2. The CDR3 has 15 amino acids. V dropped 2 bases and J dropped 6; count of bases not matched to a gene: 4. Germline V gene sequence: CDR1 LNHDA, CDR2 SQIVND (reference sequence). The CDR3 region is CASSISSGGTNEQFF. In DNA, the CDR3 is TGTGCCAGTAGTATATCTAGCGGGGGAACCAATGAGCAGTTCTTC.

The V call is TRBV7-4, the J call TRBJ1-5; 7 bases are shared with TRBD1. Germline values: CDR1 SGHVT, CDR2 SQSDAQ. This CDR3 is 17 amino acids long. After removal of 3 bases from V and 2 bases from J, the junction contained 10 bases not matched to a gene. The CDR3 protein is CASSLGRGWNGNQPQHF. The CDR3 DNA reads TGTGCCAGCAGCTTGGGCAGGGGGTGGAATGGCAATCAGCCCCAGCATTTT.

This rearrangement joins TRBV5-1 to TRBJ2-5, with a possible D match to TRBD2 (5 bases). V dropped 7 bases and J dropped 11 bases, with 18 bases sitting between them. The CDR3 is 12 amino acids. Germline V gene sequence: CDR1 SGHRS, CDR2 YFSETQ. For the CDR3, the DNA is TGCGCCAGCTCATACGTCGGGGTGGAGCAGTACTTC. Translation: CASSYVGVEQYF. Full variable domain (remainder filled in from reference TRBV5-1 and TRBJ2-5): KAGVTQTPRYLIKTRGQQVTLSCSPISGHRSVSWYQQTPGQGLQFLFEYFSETQRNKGNFPGRFSGRQFSNSRSEMNVSTLELGDSALYLCASSYVGVEQYFGPGTRLLVL.

This clone was seen a handful of times. The gene calls are TRBV4-3 and TRBJ2-1; weak D call: TRBD1 (6 bases). The V and J ends lost 3 bases and 10 bases respectively, with 13 bases between them. Germline V gene data show CDR1 as LGHNA and CDR2 as YSLEER. CDR3 size: 13 residues. The CDR3 here is CASSQFKGEEQFF. The CDR3, as DNA: TGCGCCAGCAGCCAGTTTAAGGGGGAGGAGCAGTTCTTC.

This chain connects TRBV9 to TRBJ2-7; possible D gene TRBD1, 6 bases. The V end lost 2 bases, the J end lost 6 bases, and 15 bases lay between the germline ends. Germline V gene lookup returns CDR1 SGDLS and CDR2 YYNGEE. This CDR3 comprises 14 residues. CDR3 region: CASSVSMGAREQYF. The CDR3 DNA reads TGTGCCAGCAGCGTCTCCATGGGGGCTCGCGAGCAGTACTTC.

The chain uses TRBV27 and TRBJ2-1, with 11 bases that match TRBD2. Germline V gene lookup returns CDR1 MNHEY and CDR2 SMNVEV (reference sequence). This CDR3 spans 19 amino acids. The V gene end was trimmed by 5 bases and the J gene end by 3 bases; junction bases not matched to a gene: 15. The CDR3 reads CASSPQTQLLAGVYNEQFF. Written as DNA, the CDR3 is TGTGCCAGCAGTCCACAAACCCAACTACTAGCGGGGGTCTACAATGAGCAGTTCTTC.

J is TRBJ1-2 and V is TRBV4-1, with 7 positions matching TRBD1. Germline V CDR1 and CDR2: MGHRA, YSYEKL. Trimming removed 1 base from V and 4 bases from J; junction bases left unmatched: 6. This CDR3 has 15 residues. DNA for the CDR3: TGCGCCAGCAGCCAAGTGGAGGGGGCGTCCTATGGCTACACCTTC. Translating it yields CASSQVEGASYGYTF.

This rearrangement joins TRBV7-8 to TRBJ1-1; TRBD1 is a possible D gene (5 bases). With 2 bases removed from V and 4 bases from J, the gap between germline ends came to 11 bases. The germline V gene has CDR1 SGHVS and CDR2 FQNEAQ. The CDR3 runs 14 residues. The CDR3 nucleotides read TGTGCCAGCAGCTTAAGGGGCGGTAGCACTGAAGCTTTCTTT. This sequence encodes CASSLRGGSTEAFF.

The chain employs TRBV4-1 and TRBJ2-1; TRBD2 aligns across 9 bases. CDR3 size: 16 residues. J lost 7 bases, V lost 1 base, and 8 bases had no gene match. Looked up from germline, CDR1 is MGHRA and CDR2 is YSYEKL. The CDR3: CASSQGGGGARNEQFF. The CDR3 region has the DNA TGCGCCAGCAGCCAAGGGGGCGGGGGGGCCCGGAATGAGCAGTTCTTC.

The J gene is TRBJ1-1, the V gene TRBV11-2, with 7 nucleotides matching TRBD1. Trimming took 1 base from V and 5 from J; bases not matched to a gene: 7. Germline CDR1 is SGHAT and CDR2 is FQNNGV. CDR3 length equals 15 residues. The CDR3 region has the DNA TGTGCCAGCAGCTTAGTGGGGCAGGGGGGAACTGAAGCTTTCTTT. It is translated as CASSLVGQGGTEAFF.

V gene TRBV5-1 combines with J gene TRBJ2-5, with TRBD1 matching 8 bases. V gave up 0 bases and J gave up 5 bases; unmatched junction bases: 6. The germline gives CDR1 SGHRS, CDR2 YFSETQ. The CDR3 totals 15 residues. CDR3 coding DNA: TGCGCCAGCAGCTTGGGACAGGGGTTAGGTGAGACCCAGTACTTC. It yields the protein CASSLGQGLGETQYF.

V is TRBV4-1 and J is TRBJ2-2; D may be TRBD2 (5 bases). V lost 4 bases, J lost 5 bases, and 14 bases lay in between. Per the germline V gene, CDR1 is MGHRA and CDR2 is YSYEKL. The CDR3 spans 15 residues. The CDR3 DNA reads TGCGCCAGCAGCCGAGGGATCTGGGAGACCGGGGAGCTGTTTTTT. This encodes CASSRGIWETGELFF.

The sample holds a few counts of this clone. The rearrangement joins TRBV18 to TRBJ2-5, with 8 bases lining up with TRBD1. The germline V gene encodes CDR1 KGHSH and CDR2 LQKENI. The junction had 4 bases not matched to a gene; V was cut back by 5 bases and J by 2 bases. This CDR3 has 14 residues. In nucleotides, the CDR3 is TGTGCCAGCTCAGATCGACAGGGGCAAGAGACCCAGTACTTC. Translating it yields CASSDRQGQETQYF.

V usage is TRBV30 and J usage is TRBJ2-1; 10 bases fit TRBD2. The germline gives CDR1 GTSNPN, CDR2 SVGIG (reference sequence). The CDR3 length is 14 residues. The ends lost 3 bases at V and 4 bases at J; junction bases unmatched: 3. CDR3 sequence: CAWSRTSGYNEQFF. CDR3 sequence (DNA): TGTGCCTGGAGCCGGACTAGCGGATACAATGAGCAGTTCTTC. The whole variable domain, filled in from reference TRBV30 and TRBJ2-1, reads SQTIHQWPATLVQPVGSPLSLECTVEGTSNPNLYWYRQAAGRGLQLLFYSVGIGQISSEVPQNLSASRPQDRQFILSSKKLLLSDSGFYLCAWSRTSGYNEQFFGPGTRLTVL.

The chain recombines TRBV7-9 with TRBJ2-1; 13 bases map to TRBD2. There are 16 residues in the CDR3. J was trimmed by 4 bases and V by 3 bases; bases with no gene match: 3. Germline loops: CDR1 SEHNR, CDR2 FQNEAQ (reference sequence). CDR3: CASSFLLAGGYNEQFF. The CDR3 DNA reads as TGTGCCAGCAGCTTCCTACTAGCGGGGGGGTACAATGAGCAGTTCTTC.

This clone appeared a few times. V usage is TRBV2 and J usage is TRBJ2-2, with 9 nucleotides matching TRBD2. This CDR3 has 14 residues. With V trimmed by 11 bases and J by 0 bases, 4 bases remained unmatched. Looked up from germline, CDR1 is SNHLY and CDR2 is FYNNEI. The CDR3: CAWREGTNTGELFF. CDR3 in DNA: TGTGCCTGGCGGGAGGGAACGAACACCGGGGAGCTGTTTTTT.

The J gene is TRBJ2-5, the V gene TRBV27, with 15 bases matching TRBD2. Germline CDR1 reads MNHEY; CDR2 reads SMNVEV (reference sequence). Trimming at V came to 5 bases and at J to 5 bases, leaving 9 bases not matched to a gene. CDR3 length: 17 residues. Written as DNA, the CDR3 is TGTGCCAGCAGTCCCCGGACTAGCGGGAGGGCCTGGGAGACCCAGTACTTC. As protein: CASSPRTSGRAWETQYF.